A selection of T cell receptor beta chains follows, all from one sample in a study of response to subunit inactivated influenza vaccine. TCRdb analysed the RT-PCR reads with MiXCR anew, one entry per CDR3 protein. The table records approximately 500,000 distinct CDR3 sequences, about 14% of them present only once. Specimen: PBMCs from blood, collected about 12 days after vaccination. All receptors come from a man aged 50-60 years who received an inactivated influenza vaccine. CDR3s include the opening cysteine and the closing phenylalanine or tryptophan. A D gene is named only where the DNA matches it firmly. Clone size, where shown, is once, few, many, or a class for clones that have expanded.

CDR3aa: CASSGRNYNEQFF; CDR3nt: TGTGCCAGCAGCGGGAGGAACTACAATGAGCAGTTCTTC; abundance: NA; j_gene: TRBJ2-1; d_gene: NA; v_gene: TRBV9
CDR3aa: CASSTRQGRGNSPLHF; CDR3nt: TGTGCCAGCAGTACACGACAGGGAAGGGGTAATTCACCCCTCCACTTT; abundance: few; j_gene: TRBJ1-6; d_gene: TRBD1; v_gene: TRBV28
CDR3aa: CASSPNEAEAFF; CDR3nt: TGTGCCAGCAGCCCAAATGAGGCTGAAGCTTTCTTT; abundance: NA; j_gene: TRBJ1-1; d_gene: NA; v_gene: TRBV7-9
CDR3aa: CASRALAGNFEQFF; CDR3nt: TGTGCCAGCAGAGCACTAGCGGGCAACTTTGAGCAGTTCTTC; abundance: NA; j_gene: TRBJ2-1; d_gene: TRBD2; v_gene: TRBV28
CDR3aa: CASSRTSGSQNEQFF; CDR3nt: TGCGCCAGCAGCCGAACTAGCGGGAGCCAGAATGAGCAGTTCTTC; abundance: NA; j_gene: TRBJ2-1; d_gene: TRBD2; v_gene: TRBV4-3
CDR3aa: CASSPPGVADYNEQFF; CDR3nt: TGTGCCAGCTCACCCCCCGGGGTAGCGGACTACAATGAGCAGTTCTTC; abundance: NA; j_gene: TRBJ2-1; d_gene: NA; v_gene: TRBV18
CDR3aa: CASSAYTGGQETQYF; CDR3nt: TGTGCCAGCAGTGCATATACAGGGGGCCAAGAGACCCAGTACTTC; abundance: NA; j_gene: TRBJ2-5; d_gene: TRBD1; v_gene: TRBV28
CDR3aa: CAISESMGGADKNIQYF; CDR3nt: TGTGCCATCAGTGAGTCGATGGGGGGCGCGGACAAAAACATTCAGTACTTC; abundance: few; j_gene: TRBJ2-4; d_gene: NA; v_gene: TRBV10-3
CDR3aa: CASSPGILYEQYF; CDR3nt: TGTGCCAGCTCACCCGGGATCCTCTACGAGCAGTACTTC; abundance: few; j_gene: TRBJ2-7; d_gene: NA; v_gene: TRBV18
CDR3aa: CASSARLAGGEQFF; CDR3nt: TGTGCCAGCAGCGCTCGACTAGCGGGAGGTGAGCAGTTCTTC; abundance: NA; j_gene: TRBJ2-1; d_gene: TRBD2; v_gene: TRBV4-2
CDR3aa: CASSLWQPAFLSDTQYF; CDR3nt: TGTGCCAGCAGCTTGTGGCAGCCCGCCTTTCTCTCAGATACGCAGTATTTT; abundance: few; j_gene: TRBJ2-3; d_gene: NA; v_gene: TRBV5-6
CDR3aa: CASSYTGQYEQYF; CDR3nt: TGTGCCAGCAGTTACACAGGACAGTACGAGCAGTACTTC; abundance: NA; j_gene: TRBJ2-7; d_gene: NA; v_gene: TRBV6-2/TRBV6-3
CDR3aa: CASSPQGIYNSPLHF; CDR3nt: TGTGCCAGCAGCCCACAGGGGATTTATAATTCACCCCTCCACTTT; abundance: NA; j_gene: TRBJ1-6; d_gene: TRBD1; v_gene: TRBV6-1
CDR3aa: CAISESPDQGRETQYF; CDR3nt: TGTGCCATCAGTGAGTCCCCCGACCAAGGTCGGGAGACCCAGTACTTC; abundance: few; j_gene: TRBJ2-5; d_gene: NA; v_gene: TRBV10-3
CDR3aa: CASIIFHEQYF; CDR3nt: TGTGCCAGCATTATATTCCACGAGCAGTACTTC; abundance: NA; j_gene: TRBJ2-7; d_gene: NA; v_gene: TRBV28